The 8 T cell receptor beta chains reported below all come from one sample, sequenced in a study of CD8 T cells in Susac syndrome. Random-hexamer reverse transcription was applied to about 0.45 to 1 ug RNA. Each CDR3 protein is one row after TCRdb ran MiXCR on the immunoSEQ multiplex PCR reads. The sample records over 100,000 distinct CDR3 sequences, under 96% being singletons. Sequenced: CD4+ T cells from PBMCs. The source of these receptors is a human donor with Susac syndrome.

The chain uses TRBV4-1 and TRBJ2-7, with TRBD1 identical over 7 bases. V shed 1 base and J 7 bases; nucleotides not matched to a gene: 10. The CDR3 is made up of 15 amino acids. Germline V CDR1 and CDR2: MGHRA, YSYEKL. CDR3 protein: CASSQGDSGRREQYF. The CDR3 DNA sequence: TGCGCCAGCAGCCAAGGGGACAGTGGCCGAAGGGAGCAGTACTTC.

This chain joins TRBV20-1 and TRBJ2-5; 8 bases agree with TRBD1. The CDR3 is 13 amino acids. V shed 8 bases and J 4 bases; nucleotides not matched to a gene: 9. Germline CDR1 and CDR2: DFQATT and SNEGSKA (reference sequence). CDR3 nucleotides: TGCAGTTCGCGCCTTGACAGGGGAGAGACCCAGTACTTC. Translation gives CSSRLDRGETQYF.

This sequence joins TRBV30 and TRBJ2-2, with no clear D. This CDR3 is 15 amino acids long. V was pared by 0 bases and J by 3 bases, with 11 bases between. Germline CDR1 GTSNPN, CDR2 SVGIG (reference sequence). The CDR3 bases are TGTGCCTGGAGTGTAGGAAGGGCGGACACCGGGGAGCTGTTTTTT. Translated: CAWSVGRADTGELFF.

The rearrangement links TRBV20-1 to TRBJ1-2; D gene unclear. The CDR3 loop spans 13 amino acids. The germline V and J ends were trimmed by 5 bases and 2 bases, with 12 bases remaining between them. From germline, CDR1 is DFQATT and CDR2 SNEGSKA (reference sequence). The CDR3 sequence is CSAPAGGNYGYTF. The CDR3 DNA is TGCAGTGCTCCGGCGGGAGGGAACTATGGCTACACCTTC.

The CDR3 loop reads CASSLEGPQPQHF. For the CDR3, the DNA is TGCGCCAGCAGCTTAGAAGGACCTCAGCCCCAGCATTTT. The genes are TRBV5-1 and TRBJ1-5, with D unresolved. This CDR3 contains 13 residues. The V gene lost 2 bases and the J gene lost 6 bases, with 9 bases spanning the gap. The germline V gene has CDR1 SGHRS and CDR2 YFSETQ.

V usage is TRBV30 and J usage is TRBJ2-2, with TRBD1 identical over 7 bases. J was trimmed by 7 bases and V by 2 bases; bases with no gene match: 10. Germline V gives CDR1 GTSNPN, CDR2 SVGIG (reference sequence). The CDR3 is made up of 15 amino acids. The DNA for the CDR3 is TGTGCCTGGAGTTCTCGGGACAGAGGGTTCGGGGAGCTGTTTTTT. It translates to CAWSSRDRGFGELFF.

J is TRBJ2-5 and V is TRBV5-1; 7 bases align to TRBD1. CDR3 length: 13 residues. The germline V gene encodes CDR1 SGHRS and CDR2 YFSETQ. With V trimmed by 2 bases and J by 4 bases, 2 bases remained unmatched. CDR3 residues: CASSLPGGETQYF. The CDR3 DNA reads TGCGCCAGCAGCTTACCAGGGGGAGAGACCCAGTACTTC.

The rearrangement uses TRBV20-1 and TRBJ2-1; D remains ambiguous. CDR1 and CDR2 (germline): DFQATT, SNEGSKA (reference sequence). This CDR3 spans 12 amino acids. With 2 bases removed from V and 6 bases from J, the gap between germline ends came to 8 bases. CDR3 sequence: CSARPLSNEQFF. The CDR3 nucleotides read TGCAGTGCTAGACCTCTATCCAATGAGCAGTTCTTC.